This T cell receptor (beta chain) was recovered during a study of memory CD4+ T cells and cytomegalovirus serostatus. The CDR3 has 14 residues. V dropped 8 bases and J dropped 0 bases, with 14 bases sitting between them. Germline assignment: CDR1 ENHRY and CDR2 SYGVKD. This clone was counted once. Profiling relied on immunoSEQ multiplex PCR, and the TCRdb table lists in-frame clones only, not all of them. The sample has about 42,000 clones, roughly 78% seen once; the top ten hold 0.94%. The sort gate was single viable CD3+CD4+CD8-CD45RO+ cells for memory CD4+ T cells. The clonotype originates from an adult in good health and CMV-seronegative. The gene calls are TRBV10-3 and TRBJ2-7, with D tentatively TRBD1 (6 bases). The specimen sequenced was memory CD4+ T cells from blood. The CDR3 DNA follows: TGTGCCATCGGATCCCGGGACATCTCCTACGAGCAGTACTTC. Amino acids: CAIGSRDISYEQYF.